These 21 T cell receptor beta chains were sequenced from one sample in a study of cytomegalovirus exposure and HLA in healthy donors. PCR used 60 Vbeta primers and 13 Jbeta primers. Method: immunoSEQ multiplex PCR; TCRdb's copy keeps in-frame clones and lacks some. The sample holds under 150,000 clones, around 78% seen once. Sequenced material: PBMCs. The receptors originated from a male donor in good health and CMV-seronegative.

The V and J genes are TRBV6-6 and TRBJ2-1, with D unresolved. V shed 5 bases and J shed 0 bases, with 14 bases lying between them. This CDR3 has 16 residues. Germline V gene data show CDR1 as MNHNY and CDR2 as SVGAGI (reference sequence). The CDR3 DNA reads TGTGCCAGCAGTACCCTCGCAGGCAGCTCCTACAATGAGCAGTTCTTC. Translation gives CASSTLAGSSYNEQFF.

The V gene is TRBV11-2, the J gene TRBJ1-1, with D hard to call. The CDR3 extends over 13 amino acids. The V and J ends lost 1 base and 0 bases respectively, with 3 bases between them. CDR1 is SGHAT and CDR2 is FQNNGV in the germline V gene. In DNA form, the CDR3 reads TGTGCCAGCAGCTTAGTCTTGAACACTGAAGCTTTCTTT. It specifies CASSLVLNTEAFF.

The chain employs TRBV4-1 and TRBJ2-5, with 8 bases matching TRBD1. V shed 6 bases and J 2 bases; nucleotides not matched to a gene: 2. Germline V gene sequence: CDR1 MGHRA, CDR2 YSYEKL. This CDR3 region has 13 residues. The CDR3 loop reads CASRGTGQETQYF. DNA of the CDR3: TGCGCCAGCAGGGGGACAGGACAAGAGACCCAGTACTTC.

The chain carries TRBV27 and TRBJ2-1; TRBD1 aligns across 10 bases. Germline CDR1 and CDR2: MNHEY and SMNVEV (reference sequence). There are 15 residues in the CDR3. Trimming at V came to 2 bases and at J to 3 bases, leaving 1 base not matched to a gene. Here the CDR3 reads CASSLRTGGYNEQFF. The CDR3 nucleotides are TGTGCCAGCAGTTTACGGACAGGGGGCTACAATGAGCAGTTCTTC.

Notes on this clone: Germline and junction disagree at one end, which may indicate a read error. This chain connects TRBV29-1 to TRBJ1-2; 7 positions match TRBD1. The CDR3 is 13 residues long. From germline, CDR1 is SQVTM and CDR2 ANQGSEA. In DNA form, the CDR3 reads TGCAGCGTTGATTGGGACAGATCCTATGGCTACCCCTTC. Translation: CSVDWDRSYGYPF.

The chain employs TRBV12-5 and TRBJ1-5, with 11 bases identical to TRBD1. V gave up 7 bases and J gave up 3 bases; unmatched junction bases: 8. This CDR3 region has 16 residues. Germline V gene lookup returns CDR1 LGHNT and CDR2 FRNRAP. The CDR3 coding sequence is TGTGCTAGTGCCGAGGGGACAGGGGGTAACAATCAGCCCCAGCATTTT. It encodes CASAEGTGGNNQPQHF.

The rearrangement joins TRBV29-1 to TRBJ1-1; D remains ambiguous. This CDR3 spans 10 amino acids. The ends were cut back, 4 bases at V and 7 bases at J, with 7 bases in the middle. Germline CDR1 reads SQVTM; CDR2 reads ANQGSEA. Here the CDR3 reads CSVGGGEAFF. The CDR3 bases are TGCAGCGTTGGGGGAGGTGAAGCTTTCTTT.

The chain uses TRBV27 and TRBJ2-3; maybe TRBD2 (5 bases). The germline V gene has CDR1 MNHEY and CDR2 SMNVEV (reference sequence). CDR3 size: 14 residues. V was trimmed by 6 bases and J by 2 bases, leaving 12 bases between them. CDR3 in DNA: TGTGCCAGCAGACTAGGACTTGACACAGATACGCAGTATTTT. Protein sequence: CASRLGLDTDTQYF.

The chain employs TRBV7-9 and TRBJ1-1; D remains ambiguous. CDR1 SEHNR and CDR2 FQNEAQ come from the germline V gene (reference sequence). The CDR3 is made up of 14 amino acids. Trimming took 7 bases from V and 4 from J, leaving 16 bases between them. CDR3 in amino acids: CASTPHWEGTEAFF. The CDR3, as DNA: TGTGCCAGCACCCCGCACTGGGAGGGCACTGAAGCTTTCTTT.

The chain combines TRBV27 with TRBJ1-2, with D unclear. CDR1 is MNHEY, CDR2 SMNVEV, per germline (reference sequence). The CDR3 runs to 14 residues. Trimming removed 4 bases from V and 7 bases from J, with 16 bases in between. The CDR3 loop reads CASSSYDRSRGYTF. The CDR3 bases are TGTGCCAGCAGTTCTTACGACCGGAGCCGTGGCTACACCTTC.

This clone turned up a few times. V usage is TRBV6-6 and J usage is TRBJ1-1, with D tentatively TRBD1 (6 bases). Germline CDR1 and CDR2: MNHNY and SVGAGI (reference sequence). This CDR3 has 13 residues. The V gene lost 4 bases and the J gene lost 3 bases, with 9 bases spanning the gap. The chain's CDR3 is CASSSQGYTEAFF. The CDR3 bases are TGTGCCAGCAGTTCGCAGGGGTACACTGAAGCTTTCTTT.

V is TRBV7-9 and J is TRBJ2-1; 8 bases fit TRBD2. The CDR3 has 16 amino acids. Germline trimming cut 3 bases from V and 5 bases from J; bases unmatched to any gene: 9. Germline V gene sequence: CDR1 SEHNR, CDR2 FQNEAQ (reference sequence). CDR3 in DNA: TGTGCCAGCAGCTTCCGAACGGGCGGGGGGAACAATGAGCAGTTCTTC. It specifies CASSFRTGGGNNEQFF.

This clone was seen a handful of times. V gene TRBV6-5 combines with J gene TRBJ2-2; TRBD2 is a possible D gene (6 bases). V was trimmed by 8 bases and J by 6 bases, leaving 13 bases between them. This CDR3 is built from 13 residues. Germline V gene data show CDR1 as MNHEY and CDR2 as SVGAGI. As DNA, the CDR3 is TGTGCCAGCTCCGGGAGTTCGGCCGGGGAGCTGTTTTTT. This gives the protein CASSGSSAGELFF.

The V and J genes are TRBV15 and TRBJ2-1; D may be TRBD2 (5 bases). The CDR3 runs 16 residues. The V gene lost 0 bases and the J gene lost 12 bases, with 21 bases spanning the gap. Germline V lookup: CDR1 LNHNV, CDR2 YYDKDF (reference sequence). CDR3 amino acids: CATSRDPLVPGKSQFF. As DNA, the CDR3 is TGTGCCACCAGCAGAGACCCCCTTGTTCCGGGAAAGTCGCAGTTCTTC.

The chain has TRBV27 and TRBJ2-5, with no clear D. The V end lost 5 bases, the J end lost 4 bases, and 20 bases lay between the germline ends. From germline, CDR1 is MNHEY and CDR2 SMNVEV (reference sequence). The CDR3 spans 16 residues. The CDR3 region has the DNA TGTGCCAGCAGTCCCAACATCCTCAAATTAAGAGAGACCCAGTACTTC. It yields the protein CASSPNILKLRETQYF.

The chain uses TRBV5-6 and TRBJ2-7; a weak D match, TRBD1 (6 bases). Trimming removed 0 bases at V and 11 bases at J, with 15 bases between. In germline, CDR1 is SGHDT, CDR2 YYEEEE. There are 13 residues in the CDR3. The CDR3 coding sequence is TGTGCCAGCAGCTTGGGGGTCGGGACATCGGAGTACTTC. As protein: CASSLGVGTSEYF.

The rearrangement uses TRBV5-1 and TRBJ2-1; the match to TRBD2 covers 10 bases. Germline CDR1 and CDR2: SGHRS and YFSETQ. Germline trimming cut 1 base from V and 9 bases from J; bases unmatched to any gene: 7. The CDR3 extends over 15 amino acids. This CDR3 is CASSLRLAGVLEQFF. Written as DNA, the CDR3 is TGCGCCAGCAGCTTGCGGCTAGCGGGAGTTCTTGAGCAGTTCTTC.

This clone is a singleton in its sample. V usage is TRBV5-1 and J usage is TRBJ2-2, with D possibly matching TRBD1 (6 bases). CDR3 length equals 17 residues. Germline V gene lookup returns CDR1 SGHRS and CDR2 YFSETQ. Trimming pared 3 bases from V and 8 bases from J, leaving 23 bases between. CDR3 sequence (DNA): TGCGCCAGCAGCTCCTTCATTAGACCGCGAACAGGGGGGGAGCTGTTTTTT. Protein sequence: CASSSFIRPRTGGELFF. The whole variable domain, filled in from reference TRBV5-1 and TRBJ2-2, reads KAGVTQTPRYLIKTRGQQVTLSCSPISGHRSVSWYQQTPGQGLQFLFEYFSETQRNKGNFPGRFSGRQFSNSRSEMNVSTLELGDSALYLCASSSFIRPRTGGELFFGEGSRLTVL.

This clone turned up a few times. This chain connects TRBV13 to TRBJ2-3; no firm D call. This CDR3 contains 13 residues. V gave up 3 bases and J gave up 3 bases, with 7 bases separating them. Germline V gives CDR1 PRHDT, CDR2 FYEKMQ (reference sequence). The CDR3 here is CASSLRETDTQYF. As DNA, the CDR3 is TGTGCCAGCAGCTTGAGAGAAACAGATACGCAGTATTTT.

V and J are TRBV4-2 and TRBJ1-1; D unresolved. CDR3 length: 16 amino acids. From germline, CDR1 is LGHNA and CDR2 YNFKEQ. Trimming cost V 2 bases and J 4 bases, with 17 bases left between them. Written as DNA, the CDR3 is TGTGCCAGCAGCCAAATCGTGAATCCAGCGGGCACTGAAGCTTTCTTT. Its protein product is CASSQIVNPAGTEAFF.

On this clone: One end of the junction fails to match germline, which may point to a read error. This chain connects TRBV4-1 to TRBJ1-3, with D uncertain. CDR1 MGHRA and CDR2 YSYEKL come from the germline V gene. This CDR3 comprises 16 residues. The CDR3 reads CASGQGSFSSGNTIYF. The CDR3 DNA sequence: TGCGCCAGCGGCCAAGGTTCTTTCAGCTCTGGAAACACCATATATTTT.